The clone carrying this TCR beta chain was counted only a few times. The antigen is not known. The data were taken from a study of shared clonotypes between healthy human individuals. Study-level results: Incomplete sequencing of sorted subsets was indicated by rarefaction despite large depth.

An assay was performed, and its level was deep. Here immunoSEQ multiplex PCR was the method, and the copy in TCRdb shows in-frame clones only, minus some. The sample lists approximately 1,500,000 clones; approximately 97% were seen once. A CD45RA+ naive subset and a CD45RA-negative memory subset were split from CD4+ cells. CDR1 and CDR2 (germline): ENHRY, SYGVKD. Trimming pared 9 bases from V and 2 bases from J, leaving 24 bases between. The CDR3 runs 17 residues. The J gene is TRBJ2-3, the V gene TRBV10-3, with D possibly being TRBD2 (7 bases). The sequence was obtained from a man aged 30 to 45 in good health. Sequenced input: naive CD4+ T cells sorted from blood. The sample's subset: CD45RA+ positively selected. DNA for the CDR3: TGTGCCATTCGGGGGGCCGTGGGGAGGGCGGCCACAGATACGCAGTATTTT. Its protein is CAIRGAVGRAATDTQYF.